These 28 T cell receptor beta chains came from one sample sequenced in a study of breast tumors, draining lymph nodes, adjacent tissues. TCRdb passed the multiplex PCR reads through MiXCR, listing each CDR3 protein once. The sample contains about 89,000 distinct CDR3 sequences, about 27% of which appear only once. The lymph nodes were axillary draining lymph nodes from breast cancer patients. Sequenced material: axillary lymph node tissue. All receptors derive from a female donor with breast cancer. Some clones in this sample may be carry-over from other donors' samples.

The rearrangement links TRBV7-2 to TRBJ1-2, with TRBD1 matching 10 bases. Germline V CDR1 and CDR2: SGHTA, FQGNSA. The CDR3 length is 15 residues. Losses at the gene ends were 2 bases for V and 4 bases for J; bases not matched to a gene: 4. The CDR3 DNA sequence: TGTGCCAGCAGCTTAATGGGACAGGGGCCCTATGGCTACACCTTC. This translates into CASSLMGQGPYGYTF.

V and J are TRBV20-1 and TRBJ2-7; TRBD1 agrees at 8 bases. Germline-derived CDR1 and CDR2 are DFQATT and SNEGSKA (reference sequence). The CDR3 loop spans 14 amino acids. Trimming at V came to 5 bases and at J to 5 bases, leaving 11 bases not matched to a gene. The CDR3 reads CSARPTGAVHEQYF. The CDR3 coding sequence is TGCAGTGCTCGGCCGACAGGGGCAGTCCACGAGCAGTACTTC.

This clonotype was counted ten times or more. This sequence joins TRBV5-8 and TRBJ2-7; D gene uncertain. Per the germline V gene, CDR1 is SGHTS and CDR2 is YDEGEE. CDR3 size: 14 residues. The V end lost 2 bases, the J end lost 0 bases, and 9 bases lay between the germline ends. This CDR3 reads CASSFWVTSYEQYF. For the CDR3, the DNA is TGTGCCAGCAGCTTTTGGGTTACCTCCTACGAGCAGTACTTC.

The table lists this clonotype with many counts. A much larger clone sits a single nucleotide away, making a read error possible. The chain recombines TRBV20-1 with TRBJ2-7; D gene uncertain. This CDR3 contains 11 residues. Germline CDR1 is DFQATT and CDR2 is SNEGSKA (reference sequence). In DNA form, the CDR3 reads TGCAGTGCTAGAGTCCCCCCCGAGCAGTCCTTC. It codes for CSARVPPEQSF.

The chain uses TRBV7-2 and TRBJ2-2; a possible D gene is TRBD2 (6 bases). The CDR3 covers 14 residues. V lost 5 bases and J 11 bases, leaving 18 bases between the germline ends. The germline CDR1 and CDR2 sequences are SGHTA and FQGNSA. This CDR3 reads CASSRGGMTPELFF. The CDR3 region has the DNA TGTGCCAGCAGCCGAGGAGGGATGACCCCCGAGCTGTTTTTT.

This clonotype was recorded many times. V and J are TRBV3-1 and TRBJ1-2; perhaps TRBD1 as D (6 bases). The CDR3 spans 15 residues. Trimming removed 5 bases from V and 10 bases from J, with 23 bases in between. Germline V gene lookup returns CDR1 LGHDT and CDR2 YNNKEL (reference sequence). CDR3 sequence: CASSFATGISISYTF. The CDR3 DNA reads as TGTGCCAGCAGCTTCGCGACAGGAATTTCCATTTCCTACACCTTC.

This clonotype occurred a few times. The chain recombines TRBV12-3 or TRBV12-4 with TRBJ2-2; no firm D call. There are 12 residues in the CDR3. Trimming pared 4 bases from V and 4 bases from J, leaving 4 bases between. The CDR3, as DNA: TGTGCCAGCAGTTGCTCCACCGGGGAGCTGTTTTTT. Encoded protein: CASSCSTGELFF.

In the case of this clonotype: At one boundary the junction diverges from the germline segment, which might be a read error. The genes are TRBV6-5 and TRBJ2-2; 11 bases align to TRBD2. CDR3 size: 19 residues. In germline, CDR1 is MNHEY, CDR2 SVGAGI. CDR3 sequence (DNA): TGTGCCAGCAGTCACTCGATACTAGCGGGAGATATTACTGGCGGGGAGCTGTTTTTT. Protein sequence: CASSHSILAGDITGGELFF.

The chain joins TRBV10-3 to TRBJ1-5, with D maybe TRBD1 (5 bases). Germline V gene lookup returns CDR1 ENHRY and CDR2 SYGVKD. Trimming removed 6 bases at V and 7 bases at J, with 7 bases between. This CDR3 has 11 residues. The CDR3 nucleotides are TGTGCCATCAGGGGGGGACAGCCCCAGCATTTT. Residues: CAIRGGQPQHF.

Comments on this clonotype: One end of the junction varies from germline; a read error may be responsible. V is TRBV29-1 and J is TRBJ2-7, with D maybe TRBD1 (6 bases). CDR1 and CDR2 (germline): SQVTM, ANQGSEA. The CDR3 is 13 amino acids. The CDR3 DNA sequence: TGCAGCGTTTGCACAGGGACGACCTACGAGCAGCACTTC. It encodes CSVCTGTTYEQHF.

Comments on this clonotype: This may come from a read error, since a much larger clone is one base off. CDR3 sequence: CASSHSGGGWGDTEAFF. CDR3 DNA sequence: TGCGCCAGCAGCCATTCTGGTGGGGGCTGGGGGGACACTGAAGCTTTCTTT. The V gene is TRBV5-1, the J gene TRBJ1-1, with a weak D call TRBD1 (6 bases). Germline-derived CDR1 and CDR2 are SGHRS and YFSETQ. V was trimmed by 4 bases and J by 3 bases, leaving 22 bases between them. The CDR3 is 17 residues long.

The table lists this clonotype with many counts. V and J are TRBV6-1 and TRBJ1-5; D uncertain. Germline CDR1 reads MNHNS; CDR2 reads SASEGT. Trimming cost V 8 bases and J 0 bases, with 17 bases left between them. The CDR3 covers 16 residues. The CDR3 nucleotides are TGTGCCAGCCGGCACCGAGCCAGTCTTAGCAATCAGCCCCAGCATTTT. Protein product: CASRHRASLSNQPQHF.

This clonotype was recorded many times. A much larger clone differs by one base, so this may be a read error. The V and J genes are TRBV7-9 and TRBJ1-4, with a possible D match to TRBD1 (5 bases). The CDR3 is made up of 14 amino acids. Germline V lookup: CDR1 SEHNR, CDR2 FQNEAQ (reference sequence). V gave up 2 bases and J gave up 12 bases, with 16 bases separating them. In DNA, the CDR3 is TGTGCCAGCAGCTTACAGGGATCGGGAGAAGAACTGTTTTTT. Translating it yields CASSLQGSGEELFF.

This clonotype was recorded at least ten times. This sequence joins TRBV4-2 and TRBJ1-2; no clear D gene. CDR1 is LGHNA, CDR2 YNFKEQ, per germline. V lost 1 base and J lost 1, with 10 bases in between. CDR3 length equals 15 residues. For the CDR3, the DNA is TGTGCCAGCAGCCAAGCAGATGCCGGTAACTATGGCTACACCTTC. Encoded protein: CASSQADAGNYGYTF.

V is TRBV11-2 and J is TRBJ2-5; D gene ambiguous. V lost 6 bases and J 5 bases, leaving 25 bases between the germline ends. CDR3 size: 17 residues. CDR1 is SGHAT, CDR2 FQNNGV, per germline. The CDR3 DNA reads as TGTGCCAGCAGAACCCTTCGATCGGCGTGGTCGCTGGAGACCCAGTACTTC. Amino acids: CASRTLRSAWSLETQYF.

In this sample, this clonotype turned up many times. The chain combines TRBV29-1 with TRBJ1-1; D not resolved. V was cut by 5 bases and J by 3 bases, with 7 bases left in between. The CDR3 contains 11 residues. From germline, CDR1 is SQVTM and CDR2 ANQGSEA. CDR3 sequence reads: CSVPGYTEAFF. DNA for the CDR3: TGCAGCGTTCCGGGGTACACTGAAGCTTTCTTT.

This sequence joins TRBV5-4 and TRBJ1-1; a weak D match, TRBD1 (5 bases). Germline V lookup: CDR1 SGHNT, CDR2 YYREEE (reference sequence). Trimming shortened V by 2 bases and J by 4 bases, and 12 bases separated the two germline ends. The CDR3 loop spans 14 amino acids. The CDR3 sequence: CASSLMGGGTEAFF. In nucleotides, the CDR3 is TGTGCCAGCAGCTTAATGGGGGGGGGCACTGAAGCTTTCTTT.

The CDR3 sequence: CASRFQGGTEAFF. CDR3 DNA sequence: TGTGCCAGTAGGTTTCAGGGAGGCACTGAAGCTTTCTTT. The chain joins TRBV19 to TRBJ1-1; D perhaps matches TRBD1 (5 bases). Germline V gives CDR1 LNHDA, CDR2 SQIVND (reference sequence). Trimming removed 6 bases at V and 4 bases at J, with 12 bases between. This CDR3 region has 13 residues.

This clonotype was observed at least ten times. CDR3 in amino acids: CASSLGTYEQYF. CDR3 in DNA: TGTGCCAGCAGCTTAGGCACCTACGAGCAGTACTTC. This chain connects TRBV11-2 to TRBJ2-7; D ambiguous. Germline CDR1 SGHAT, CDR2 FQNNGV. V was clipped by 1 base and J by 2 bases, with 3 bases between them. CDR3 length: 12 amino acids.

This clonotype was seen ten or more times. J is TRBJ2-1 and V is TRBV28; tentative D call: TRBD2 (5 bases). CDR1 MDHEN and CDR2 SYDVKM come from the germline V gene. The CDR3 covers 12 residues. V was pared by 7 bases and J by 9 bases, with 13 bases between. The CDR3 here is CASTSSGSEQFF. The CDR3 DNA sequence: TGTGCCAGCACCTCCTCGGGGTCTGAGCAGTTCTTC.

This clonotype was observed at least ten times. The gene calls are TRBV6-6 and TRBJ1-2; no firm D call. Germline CDR1 MNHNY, CDR2 SVGAGI (reference sequence). Trimming stripped 0 bases from V and 3 bases from J, with 8 bases between. CDR3 length equals 14 residues. The CDR3 DNA reads TGTGCCAGCAGTTACTCTAACAGATACTATGGCTACACCTTC. Translated: CASSYSNRYYGYTF.

This clonotype was picked up many times. This sequence joins TRBV7-3 and TRBJ2-7; a weak D match, TRBD1 (6 bases). CDR3 length: 14 amino acids. From germline, CDR1 is SGHTA and CDR2 FQGTGA. The V gene lost 5 bases and the J gene lost 2 bases, with 13 bases spanning the gap. CDR3 region: CASSQQGGPYEQYF. CDR3 DNA sequence: TGTGCCAGCAGCCAGCAAGGGGGTCCCTACGAGCAGTACTTC.

This sequence joins TRBV2 and TRBJ2-3; D is uncertain. Germline V gene sequence: CDR1 SNHLY, CDR2 FYNNEI. This CDR3 is built from 16 residues. V dropped 4 bases and J dropped 4 bases, with 18 bases sitting between them. The CDR3 loop is CASSVGSPVHSDTQYF. The CDR3 coding sequence is TGTGCCAGCAGTGTAGGGTCGCCCGTTCACTCAGATACGCAGTATTTT.

The table lists this clonotype with many counts. The V call is TRBV5-6, the J call TRBJ2-5; perhaps D is TRBD1 or TRBD2 (5 bases each). Germline values: CDR1 SGHDT, CDR2 YYEEEE. V gave up 4 bases and J gave up 1 base, with 11 bases separating them. CDR3 length: 14 residues. This CDR3 is CASSPVRGQETQYF. The DNA of the CDR3 is TGTGCCAGCAGCCCCGTGAGGGGCCAAGAGACCCAGTACTTC.

This rearrangement joins TRBV6-5 to TRBJ1-6; 9 nucleotides agree with TRBD1. Germline trimming cut 8 bases from V and 12 bases from J; bases unmatched to any gene: 11. CDR1 is MNHEY, CDR2 SVGAGI, per germline. The CDR3 sequence is 14 residues long. This CDR3 reads CASGGDREYGPLHF. CDR3 DNA sequence: TGTGCCAGCGGGGGGGACAGGGAGTATGGACCCCTCCACTTT.

This clonotype was observed many times. This sequence joins TRBV7-9 and TRBJ2-2; the D is unclear. The CDR3 runs 14 residues. Per germline, CDR1 SEHNR and CDR2 FQNEAQ (reference sequence). V was cut by 4 bases and J by 6 bases, with 12 bases left in between. The CDR3 nucleotides read TGTGCCAGCAGCTCCAATAATGACCCCGGGGAGCTGTTTTTT. Protein sequence: CASSSNNDPGELFF.

This clonotype was recorded at least ten times. The chain joins TRBV5-1 to TRBJ1-3; D is ambiguous. CDR3 length equals 12 residues. The germline gives CDR1 SGHRS, CDR2 YFSETQ. V shed 0 bases and J shed 8 bases, with 6 bases lying between them. CDR3 sequence: CASSLGSDTIYF. CDR3 sequence (DNA): TGCGCCAGCAGCTTGGGCTCGGACACCATATATTTT.

This clonotype was observed a few times. The chain is built from TRBV27 and TRBJ2-1, with TRBD2 identical over 13 bases. This CDR3 has 15 residues. Germline V gives CDR1 MNHEY, CDR2 SMNVEV (reference sequence). V lost 6 bases, J lost 4 bases, and 3 bases stayed unmatched. CDR3 protein: CASRILAGGYNEQFF. As DNA, the CDR3 is TGTGCCAGCAGGATACTAGCGGGAGGGTACAATGAGCAGTTCTTC.